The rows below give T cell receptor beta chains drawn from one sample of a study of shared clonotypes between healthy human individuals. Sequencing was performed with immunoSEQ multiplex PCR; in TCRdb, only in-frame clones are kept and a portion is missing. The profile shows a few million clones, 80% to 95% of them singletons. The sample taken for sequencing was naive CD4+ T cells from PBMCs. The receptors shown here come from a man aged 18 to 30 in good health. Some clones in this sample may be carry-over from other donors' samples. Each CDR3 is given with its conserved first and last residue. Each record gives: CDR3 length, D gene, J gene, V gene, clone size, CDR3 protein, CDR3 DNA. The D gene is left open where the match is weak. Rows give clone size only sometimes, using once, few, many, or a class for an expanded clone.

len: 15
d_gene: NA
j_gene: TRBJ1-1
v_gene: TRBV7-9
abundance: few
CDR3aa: CASSRIELLNTEAFF
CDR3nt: TGTGCCAGCAGCCGAATAGAGCTTCTGAACACTGAAGCTTTCTTT

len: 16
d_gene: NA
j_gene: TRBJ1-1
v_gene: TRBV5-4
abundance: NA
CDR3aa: CASSWRGSQWNTEAFF
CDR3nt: TGTGCCAGCAGCTGGAGGGGGTCACAATGGAACACTGAAGCTTTCTTT

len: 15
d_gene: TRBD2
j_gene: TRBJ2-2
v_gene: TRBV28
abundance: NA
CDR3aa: CASRTGTRGTGELFF
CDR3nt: TGTGCCAGCAGAACCGGGACTAGGGGTACCGGGGAGCTGTTTTTT

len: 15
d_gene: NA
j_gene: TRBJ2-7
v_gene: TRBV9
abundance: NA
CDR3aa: CASSYEGSSPYEQYF
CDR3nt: TGTGCCAGCAGCTATGAGGGCAGCTCGCCCTACGAGCAGTACTTC

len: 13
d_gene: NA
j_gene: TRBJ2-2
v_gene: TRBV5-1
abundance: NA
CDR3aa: CASSPLFTGELFF
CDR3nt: TGCGCCAGCAGCCCACTGTTCACCGGGGAGCTGTTTTTT

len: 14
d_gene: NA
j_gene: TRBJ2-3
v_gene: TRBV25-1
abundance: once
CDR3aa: CASSVSSSTDTQYF
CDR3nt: TGTGCCAGCAGTGTTTCTTCCAGCACAGATACGCAGTATTTT

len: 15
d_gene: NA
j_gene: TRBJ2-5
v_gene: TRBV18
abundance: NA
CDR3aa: CASSPMTGEQETQYF
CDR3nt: TGTGCCAGCTCACCCATGACTGGCGAGCAAGAGACCCAGTACTTC

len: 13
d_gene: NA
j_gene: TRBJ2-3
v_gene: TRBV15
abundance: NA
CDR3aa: CATSRSPTDTQYF
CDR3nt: TGTGCCACCAGCAGATCACCCACAGATACGCAGTATTTT

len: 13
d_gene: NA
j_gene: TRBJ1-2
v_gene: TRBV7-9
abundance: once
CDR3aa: CASSLVEGYGYTF
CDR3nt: TGTGCCAGCAGCTTAGTGGAGGGCTATGGCTACACCTTC

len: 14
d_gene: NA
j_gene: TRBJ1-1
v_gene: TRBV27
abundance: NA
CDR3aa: CASSSPGLNTEAFF
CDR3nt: TGTGCCAGCAGTTCGCCGGGGCTGAACACTGAAGCTTTCTTT